This T cell receptor (beta chain) was documented in a study of vaccination and CD4 T cells after COVID-19. Unmatched junction bases numbered 6, after V lost 2 bases and J lost 9 bases. The CDR3 sequence is 16 residues long. Germline V gene sequence: CDR1 MGHDK, CDR2 SYGVNS. This sample's treatment: roughly ten-day PBMC culture with coronavirus spike peptide pools or control peptides (ViraFEST assay). Once obtained from cultured CD4+ T cells, the DNA was sequenced using the Oncomine TCR Beta short-read assay. In TCRdb, the PCR reads were re-called with MiXCR into one record per CDR3 protein. This sample has a few thousand distinct CDR3 sequences, with over 40% found just once. On this clonotype: Its antigen is unknown.

The V call is TRBV25-1, the J call TRBJ1-6; TRBD1 matches at 11 bases. The clonotype was recovered from a human donor who had recovered from COVID-19. The sequencing sample was made of CD4+ T cells from blood, cultured in vitro. The CDR3 nucleotides read TGTGCCAGCAGTGAAGCGGGGACAGGGGGAACTTCACCCCTCCACTTT. It translates to CASSEAGTGGTSPLHF.